Listed below are T cell receptor beta chains from one sample, sequenced in a study of response to subunit inactivated influenza vaccine. TCRdb reprocessed the RT-PCR reads via MiXCR and lists one record per CDR3 protein. The table has about 700,000 distinct CDR3 sequences, 15% to 17% seen once; the top ten hold around 10%. Sequencing used PBMCs from blood, obtained roughly 12 days after vaccination. Receptors were obtained from a man aged 50 or older who received an inactivated influenza vaccine. Each CDR3 is given with its conserved first and last residue. D genes are given only for firm matches. Not every row has a clone size; where given, it reads once, few, many or a size class.

>TRBJ1-3|.|.|TRBV18
TGTGCCAGCTCGACAAAGACAGTAGCGCCTGGAAACACCATATATTTT
CASSTKTVAPGNTIYF
>TRBJ2-2|.|many|TRBV29-1
TGCAGCGGAGTCAGGGGGAACACCGGGGAGCTGTTTTTT
CSGVRGNTGELFF
>TRBJ2-5|.|many|TRBV4-3
TGCGCCAGCAGCCAAGATCGGGGAGAGACCCAGTACTTC
CASSQDRGETQYF
>TRBJ2-2|TRBD2|few|TRBV4-2
TGTGCCAGCAGCCAAAACCTAGCGGGGGGGGCCGGGGAGCTGTTTTTT
CASSQNLAGGAGELFF
>TRBJ1-1|.|.|TRBV15
TGTGCCACCAGCAGAGACCACTTTGGCAGGGTGAACACTGAAGCTTTCTTT
CATSRDHFGRVNTEAFF
>TRBJ2-1|.|many|TRBV6-2/TRBV6-3
TGTGCCAGCAGTTACCTACGCGCAGGGCGAATAGACAATGAGCAGTTCTTC
CASSYLRAGRIDNEQFF
>TRBJ2-3|TRBD2|.|TRBV18
TGTGCCAGCTCACCCTCGGAGCGACTAGCGTTTATCGGTACAGATACGCAGTATTTT
CASSPSERLAFIGTDTQYF
>TRBJ2-7|.|few|TRBV3-1
TGTGCCAGCAGCCAATACACGGGGCCGGGAAGCTACGAGCAGTACTTC
CASSQYTGPGSYEQYF
>TRBJ2-7|.|.|TRBV7-9
TGTGCCAGCAGCTTGGTCGGGGGTCGGCTTGGCGAGCAGTACTTC
CASSLVGGRLGEQYF
>TRBJ2-1|.|few|TRBV12-3/TRBV12-4
TGTGCCAGCAGTTTGCGCCGTTTCAATGAGCAGTTCTTC
CASSLRRFNEQFF
>TRBJ1-1|.|few|TRBV3-1
TGTGCCAGCACCCCAGGGAGGGGCCCAATGGTTGAAGCTTTCTTT
CASTPGRGPMVEAFF
>TRBJ2-1|TRBD1|.|TRBV7-9
TGTGCCAGCAGCTCGGGACAGCCGCTGGAATTCGGTGAGCAGTTCTTC
CASSSGQPLEFGEQFF
>TRBJ2-3|.|.|TRBV7-2
TGTGCCAGCAGCTTCTTACTCTCAGGTACGCAGTATTTT
CASSFLLSGTQYF
>TRBJ2-5|.|few|TRBV20-1
TGCAGTGCCCAACCAGCCCAGGGGAAAGAGACCCAGTACTTC
CSAQPAQGKETQYF
>TRBJ2-7|.|few|TRBV20-1
TGCAGTGCTCCTTATTTAGGGGCTTTATACGAGCAGTACTTC
CSAPYLGALYEQYF
>TRBJ2-1|.|many|TRBV5-1
TGCGCCAGCAGCGGGGGTAGATACAATGAGCAGTTCTTC
CASSGGRYNEQFF
>TRBJ2-3|TRBD2|once|TRBV5-1
TGCGCCAGCAGCTTCGGACTAGCGGGGGGCGGGATTCCAGATACGCAGTATTTT
CASSFGLAGGGIPDTQYF